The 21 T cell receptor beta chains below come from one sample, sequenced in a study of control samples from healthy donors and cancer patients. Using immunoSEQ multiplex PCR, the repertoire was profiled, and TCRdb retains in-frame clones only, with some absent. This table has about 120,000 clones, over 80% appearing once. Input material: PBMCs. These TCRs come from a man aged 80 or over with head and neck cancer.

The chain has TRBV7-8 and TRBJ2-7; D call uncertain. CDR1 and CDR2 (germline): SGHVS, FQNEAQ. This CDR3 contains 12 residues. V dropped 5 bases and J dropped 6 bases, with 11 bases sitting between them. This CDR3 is CASSLTPPEQYF. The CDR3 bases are TGTGCCAGCAGCCTGACCCCTCCCGAGCAGTACTTC.

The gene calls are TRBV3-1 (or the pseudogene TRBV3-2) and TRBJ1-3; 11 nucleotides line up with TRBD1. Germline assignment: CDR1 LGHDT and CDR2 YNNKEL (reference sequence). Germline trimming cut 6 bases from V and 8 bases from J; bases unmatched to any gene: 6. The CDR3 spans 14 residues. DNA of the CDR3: TGTGCCAGCAGTCATGGACAGGGGGCGGACACCATATATTTT. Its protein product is CASSHGQGADTIYF.

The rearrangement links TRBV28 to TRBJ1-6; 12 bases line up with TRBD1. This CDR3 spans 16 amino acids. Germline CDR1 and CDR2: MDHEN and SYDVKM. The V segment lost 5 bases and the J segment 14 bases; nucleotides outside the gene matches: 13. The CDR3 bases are TGTGCCAGCAGTCCTCCGGGACAGGGGGCGTTTAGTGCCCTCCACTTT. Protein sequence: CASSPPGQGAFSALHF.

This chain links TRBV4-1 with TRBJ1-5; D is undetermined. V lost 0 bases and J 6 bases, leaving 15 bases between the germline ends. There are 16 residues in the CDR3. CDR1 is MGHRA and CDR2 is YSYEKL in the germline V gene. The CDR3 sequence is CASSQETRLDLQPQHF. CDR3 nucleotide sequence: TGCGCCAGCAGCCAAGAGACACGGCTCGACCTTCAGCCCCAGCATTTT.

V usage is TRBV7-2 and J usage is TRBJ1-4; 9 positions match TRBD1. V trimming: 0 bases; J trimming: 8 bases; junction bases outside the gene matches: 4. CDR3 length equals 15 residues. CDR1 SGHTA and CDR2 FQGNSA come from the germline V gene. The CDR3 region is CASSLARTGGEKLFF. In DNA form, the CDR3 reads TGTGCCAGCAGCTTAGCGAGAACAGGGGGCGAAAAACTGTTTTTT. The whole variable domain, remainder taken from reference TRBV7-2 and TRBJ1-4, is GAGVSQSPSNKVTEKGKDVELRCDPISGHTALYWYRQSLGQGLEFLIYFQGNSAPDKSGLPSDRFSAERTGGSVSTLTIQRTQQEDSAVYLCASSLARTGGEKLFFGSGTQLSVL.

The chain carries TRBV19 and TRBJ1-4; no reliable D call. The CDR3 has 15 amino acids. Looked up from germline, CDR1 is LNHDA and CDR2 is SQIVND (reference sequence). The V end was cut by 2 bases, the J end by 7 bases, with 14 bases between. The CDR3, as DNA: TGTGCCAGTAGTATACAGACACTCCGGGGTGAAAAACTGTTTTTT. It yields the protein CASSIQTLRGEKLFF. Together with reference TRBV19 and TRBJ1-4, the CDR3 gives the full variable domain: DGGITQSPKYLFRKEGQNVTLSCEQNLNHDAMYWYRQDPGQGLRLIYYSQIVNDFQKGDIAEGYSVSREKKESFPLTVTSAQKNPTAFYLCASSIQTLRGEKLFFGSGTQLSVL.

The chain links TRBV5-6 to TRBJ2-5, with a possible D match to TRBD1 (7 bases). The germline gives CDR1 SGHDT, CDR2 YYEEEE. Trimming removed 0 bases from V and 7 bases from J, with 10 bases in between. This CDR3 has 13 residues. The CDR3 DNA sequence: TGTGCCAGCAGCTTGGGACAGGGAGGGACCCAGTACTTC. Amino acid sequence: CASSLGQGGTQYF.

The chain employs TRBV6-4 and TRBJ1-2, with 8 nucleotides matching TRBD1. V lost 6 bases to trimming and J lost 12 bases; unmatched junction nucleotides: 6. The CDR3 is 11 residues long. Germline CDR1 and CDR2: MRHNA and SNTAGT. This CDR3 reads CASSSGGVHTF. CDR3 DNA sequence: TGTGCCAGCAGCTCAGGGGGCGTGCACACCTTC.

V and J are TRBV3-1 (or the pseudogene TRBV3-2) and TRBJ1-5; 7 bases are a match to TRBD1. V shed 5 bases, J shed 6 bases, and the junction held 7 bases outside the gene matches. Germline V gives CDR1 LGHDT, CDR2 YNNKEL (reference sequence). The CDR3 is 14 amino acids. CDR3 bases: TGTGCCAGCAGCTTGGGACAGTTTGGTCAGCCCCAGCATTTT. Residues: CASSLGQFGQPQHF.

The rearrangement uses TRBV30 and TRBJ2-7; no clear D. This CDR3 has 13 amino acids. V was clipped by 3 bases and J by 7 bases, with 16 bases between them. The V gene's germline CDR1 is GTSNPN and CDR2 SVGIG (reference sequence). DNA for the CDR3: TGTGCCTGGAGCAACGGGCCCTTACCTGAGCAGTACTTC. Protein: CAWSNGPLPEQYF.

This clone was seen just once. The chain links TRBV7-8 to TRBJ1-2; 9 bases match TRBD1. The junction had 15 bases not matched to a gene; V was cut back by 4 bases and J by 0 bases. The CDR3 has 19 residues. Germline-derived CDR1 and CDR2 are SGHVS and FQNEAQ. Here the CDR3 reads CASSSRTGTGSLPNYGYTF. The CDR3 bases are TGTGCCAGCAGCTCGAGGACCGGGACAGGGAGTCTTCCTAACTATGGCTACACCTTC.

The CDR3 protein is CASRESADSYEQYF. In DNA form, the CDR3 reads TGTGCCAGCAGGGAGAGCGCGGACTCCTACGAGCAGTACTTC. The chain recombines TRBV6-5 with TRBJ2-7; D call uncertain. Germline loops: CDR1 MNHEY, CDR2 SVGAGI. V dropped 6 bases and J dropped 0 bases, with 12 bases sitting between them. The CDR3 covers 14 residues.

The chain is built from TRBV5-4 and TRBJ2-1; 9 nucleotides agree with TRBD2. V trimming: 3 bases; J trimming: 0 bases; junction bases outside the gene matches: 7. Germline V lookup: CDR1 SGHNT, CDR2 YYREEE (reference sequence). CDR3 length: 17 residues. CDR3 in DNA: TGTGCCAGCAGCTCGGACCTAGCGGGGAGCTCCTACAATGAGCAGTTCTTC. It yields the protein CASSSDLAGSSYNEQFF.

The CDR3 DNA reads as TGTGCCAGCAGCCCCGGACTAGCGGGAGGAGGTACAGATACGCAGTATTTT. It specifies CASSPGLAGGGTDTQYF. The gene calls are TRBV7-2 and TRBJ2-3, with 14 bases aligning to TRBD2. The ends lost 5 bases at V and 3 bases at J; junction bases unmatched: 7. Germline V gene lookup returns CDR1 SGHTA and CDR2 FQGNSA. The CDR3 runs 17 residues. Together with reference TRBV7-2 and TRBJ2-3, the CDR3 gives the full variable domain: GAGVSQSPSNKVTEKGKDVELRCDPISGHTALYWYRQSLGQGLEFLIYFQGNSAPDKSGLPSDRFSAERTGGSVSTLTIQRTQQEDSAVYLCASSPGLAGGGTDTQYFGPGTRLTVL.

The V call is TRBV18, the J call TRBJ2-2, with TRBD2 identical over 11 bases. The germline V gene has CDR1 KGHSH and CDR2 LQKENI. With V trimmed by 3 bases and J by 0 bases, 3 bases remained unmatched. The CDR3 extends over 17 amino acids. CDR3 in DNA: TGTGCCAGCTCACCGCCTAGCGGGGGGACGAACACCGGGGAGCTGTTTTTT. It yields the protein CASSPPSGGTNTGELFF.

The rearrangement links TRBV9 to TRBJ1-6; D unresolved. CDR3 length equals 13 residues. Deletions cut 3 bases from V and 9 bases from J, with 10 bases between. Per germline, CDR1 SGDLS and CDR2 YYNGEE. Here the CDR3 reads CASSEGVTSPLHF. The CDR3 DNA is TGTGCCAGCAGCGAGGGAGTCACTTCACCCCTCCACTTT.

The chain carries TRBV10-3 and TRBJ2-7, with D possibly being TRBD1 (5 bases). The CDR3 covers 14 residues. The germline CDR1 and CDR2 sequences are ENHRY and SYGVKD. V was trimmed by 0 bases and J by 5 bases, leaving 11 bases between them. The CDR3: CAISESMGRDEQYF. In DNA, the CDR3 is TGTGCCATCAGTGAGTCGATGGGCAGGGACGAGCAGTACTTC.

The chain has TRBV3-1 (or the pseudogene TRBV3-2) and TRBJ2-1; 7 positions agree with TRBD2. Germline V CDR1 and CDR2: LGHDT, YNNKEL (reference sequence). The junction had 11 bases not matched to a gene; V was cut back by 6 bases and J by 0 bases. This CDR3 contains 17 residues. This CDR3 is CASSFRGGTSSYNEQFF. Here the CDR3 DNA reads TGTGCCAGCAGTTTCCGCGGGGGTACGAGCTCCTACAATGAGCAGTTCTTC.

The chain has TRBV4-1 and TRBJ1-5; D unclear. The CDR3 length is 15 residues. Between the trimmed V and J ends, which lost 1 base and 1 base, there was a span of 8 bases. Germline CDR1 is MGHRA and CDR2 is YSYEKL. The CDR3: CASSQGSQSNQPQHF. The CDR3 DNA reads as TGCGCCAGCAGCCAAGGGTCTCAGAGCAATCAGCCCCAGCATTTT.

CDR3 in amino acids: CASSPGGANVLTF. CDR3 nucleotides: TGTGCCAGCTCACCCGGCGGGGCCAACGTCCTGACTTTC. The chain recombines TRBV18 with TRBJ2-6; D call uncertain. This CDR3 spans 13 amino acids. The V end lost 3 bases, the J end lost 4 bases, and 4 bases lay between the germline ends. Germline V gene data show CDR1 as KGHSH and CDR2 as LQKENI.

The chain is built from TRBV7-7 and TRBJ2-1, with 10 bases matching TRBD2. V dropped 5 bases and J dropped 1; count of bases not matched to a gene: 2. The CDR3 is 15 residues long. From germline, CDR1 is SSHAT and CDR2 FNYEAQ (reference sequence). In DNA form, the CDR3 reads TGTGCCAGCAGCATGGGACTAGCGTCCTACAATGAGCAGTTCTTC. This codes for CASSMGLASYNEQFF.